The 5 T cell receptor beta chains below were found in one sample sequenced in a study of graft-versus-host responses after intestinal transplantation. This table comes from immunoSEQ multiplex PCR, and its TCRdb copy is limited to in-frame clones, with some not included. The table shows 85,000 to 90,000 clones, with around 93% occurring only once. The antigens for these receptors are not known. Sample: unstimulated CD4+ T cells sorted from spleen or lymph node cells, taken before transplant. The source is a human donor who was the organ donor for an intestinal transplant.

V usage is TRBV2 and J usage is TRBJ2-3; no reliable D call. Per germline, CDR1 SNHLY and CDR2 FYNNEI. The CDR3 loop spans 14 amino acids. The V end was cut by 4 bases, the J end by 2 bases, with 10 bases between. The DNA of the CDR3 is TGTGCCAGCAGTGTGCGCAAACCCACAGATACGCAGTATTTT. Translation gives CASSVRKPTDTQYF.

The CDR3, as DNA: TGTGCCAGCAGGGGGGGCCAGGGGGATGGCTACACCTTC. Protein product: CASRGGQGDGYTF. V is TRBV2 and J is TRBJ1-2; 7 bases line up with TRBD1. The CDR3 length is 13 residues. Germline assignment: CDR1 SNHLY and CDR2 FYNNEI. V was clipped by 6 bases and J by 6 bases; unmatched bases: 7.

This clone was observed once. CDR3 DNA: TGTGCCAGCTCACCATGGACAGGGTGGGAGACCCAGTACTTC. This sequence encodes CASSPWTGWETQYF. This sequence joins TRBV18 and TRBJ2-5; TRBD1 matches 8 bases. V dropped 2 bases and J dropped 5; count of bases not matched to a gene: 4. Germline CDR1 is KGHSH and CDR2 is LQKENI. This CDR3 contains 14 residues.

CDR3 DNA sequence: TGCGCCAGCAGCCAAAGACGGGACAGGACTTACAATGAGCAGTTCTTC. This gives the protein CASSQRRDRTYNEQFF. The rearrangement joins TRBV5-1 to TRBJ2-1, with 8 bases fitting TRBD1. This CDR3 is built from 16 residues. Germline values: CDR1 SGHRS, CDR2 YFSETQ. The J segment lost 4 bases and the V segment lost 4 bases, leaving 10 bases of the junction unmatched.

The chain recombines TRBV5-6 with TRBJ2-1; D gene uncertain. Germline CDR1 reads SGHDT; CDR2 reads YYEEEE. Trimming cost V 3 bases and J 4 bases, with 8 bases left between them. The CDR3 extends over 13 amino acids. The CDR3 region is CASSYGSYNEQFF. For the CDR3, the DNA is TGTGCCAGCAGCTACGGGTCGTACAATGAGCAGTTCTTC. The full variable domain, its missing parts supplied by reference TRBV5-6 and TRBJ2-1, is DAGVTQSPTHLIKTRGQQVTLRCSPKSGHDTVSWYQQALGQGPQFIFQYYEEEERQRGNFPDRFSGHQFPNYSSELNVNALLLGDSALYLCASSYGSYNEQFFGPGTRLTVL.